Listed below are T cell receptor beta chains from one sample, sequenced in a study of blood T cell repertoires in COVID-19. The method was immunoSEQ multiplex PCR; TCRdb's version includes in-frame clones alone and lacks a portion of them. The sample holds roughly 30,000 clones, roughly nine tenths seen once. The sample comprised peripheral blood. Receptors originate from a human donor in a cohort sampled during active COVID-19. Each CDR3 is given with its conserved first and last residue. The order of the fields is clone size, J gene, D gene, V gene, CDR3 DNA, CDR3 protein. A D gene is named only where the DNA matches it firmly. A row's size may be missing; if present it is once, few, many or a size class.

clone size: once; J gene: TRBJ1-6; D gene: TRBD1; V gene: TRBV28; CDR3 DNA: TGTGCCAGCAGTCCACAGGGGATCGCCTCACCCCTCCACTTT; CDR3 protein: CASSPQGIASPLHF
clone size: .; J gene: TRBJ2-1; D gene: TRBD2; V gene: TRBV29-1; CDR3 DNA: TGCAGCGGTAGGAGCGGGGGGCGGCCACATGAGCAGTTCTTC; CDR3 protein: CSGRSGGRPHEQFF
clone size: .; J gene: TRBJ2-7; D gene: .; V gene: TRBV6-5; CDR3 DNA: TGTGCCAGCAGTTACTCGGGGCAGGGCCCCACGAAGCAGTACTTC; CDR3 protein: CASSYSGQGPTKQYF
clone size: few; J gene: TRBJ2-5; D gene: TRBD2; V gene: TRBV4-1; CDR3 DNA: TGCGCCAGCAGCCAAGTATCCCGGGGGGGCCAGGGGACCCAGTACTTC; CDR3 protein: CASSQVSRGGQGTQYF
clone size: .; J gene: TRBJ2-2; D gene: TRBD1; V gene: TRBV2; CDR3 DNA: TGTGCCAGCAGTGGACAGGGGGCCCCCATACGTACCGGGGAGCTGTTTTTT; CDR3 protein: CASSGQGAPIRTGELFF
clone size: .; J gene: TRBJ2-1; D gene: TRBD2; V gene: TRBV19; CDR3 DNA: TGTGCCAGTAGTATCGGGGGGGCAACCTACAATGAGCAGTTCTTC; CDR3 protein: CASSIGGATYNEQFF
clone size: .; J gene: TRBJ2-1; D gene: .; V gene: TRBV30; CDR3 DNA: TGTGCCTGGCTGGGTCGGGGGTCCTACAATGAGCAGTTCTTC; CDR3 protein: CAWLGRGSYNEQFF
clone size: once; J gene: TRBJ2-3; D gene: TRBD1; V gene: TRBV11-3; CDR3 DNA: TGTGCCAGCAGCAGAAACGCCGGACAGGTTCGAGATACGCAGTATTTT; CDR3 protein: CASSRNAGQVRDTQYF
clone size: once; J gene: TRBJ2-2; D gene: TRBD2; V gene: TRBV6-6; CDR3 DNA: TGTGCCAGCAGCTCTAGCGGGGGTAACACCGGGGAGCTGTTTTTT; CDR3 protein: CASSSSGGNTGELFF
clone size: .; J gene: TRBJ1-1; D gene: .; V gene: TRBV15; CDR3 DNA: TGTGCCACCAGCAGAGCGGGGGAGGGAACTGAAGCTTTCTTT; CDR3 protein: CATSRAGEGTEAFF
clone size: .; J gene: TRBJ2-6; D gene: .; V gene: TRBV7-9; CDR3 DNA: TGTGCCAGCAGCTTAAGTCAGGGGAGCTCTGGGGCCAACGTCCTGACTTTC; CDR3 protein: CASSLSQGSSGANVLTF
clone size: .; J gene: TRBJ2-1; D gene: .; V gene: TRBV7-6; CDR3 DNA: TGTGCCAGCAGCTTAGCCCCCGCCCAGGAGGAGTTCTTC; CDR3 protein: CASSLAPAQEEFF
clone size: .; J gene: TRBJ2-2; D gene: TRBD2; V gene: TRBV7-8; CDR3 DNA: TGTGCCAGCAGCTTTCGTAGCGGGGGCTCTTACACCGGGGAGCTGTTTTTT; CDR3 protein: CASSFRSGGSYTGELFF
clone size: .; J gene: TRBJ1-1; D gene: .; V gene: TRBV3-1/TRBV3-2; CDR3 DNA: TGTGCCAGCAGCCAAGGTCGGGGAGCTTTCTTT; CDR3 protein: CASSQGRGAFF
clone size: .; J gene: TRBJ2-3; D gene: TRBD2; V gene: TRBV11-2; CDR3 DNA: TGTGCCAGCAGCCCCGCGGGCGCGGGGGGCTGGCATACGCAGTATTTT; CDR3 protein: CASSPAGAGGWHTQYF
clone size: .; J gene: TRBJ1-5; D gene: TRBD1; V gene: TRBV11-2; CDR3 DNA: TGTGCCAGCAGCCCGACAGGGGCTGGGGAGCCCCAGCATTTT; CDR3 protein: CASSPTGAGEPQHF
clone size: few; J gene: TRBJ1-1; D gene: .; V gene: TRBV27; CDR3 DNA: TGTGCCAGCAGGAGACCCGGGACCGGGGGTGAAGCTTTCTTT; CDR3 protein: CASRRPGTGGEAFF
clone size: .; J gene: TRBJ2-6; D gene: .; V gene: TRBV18; CDR3 DNA: TGTGCCAGCTCGAGGGAATCTGGGGCCAACGTCCTGACTTTC; CDR3 protein: CASSRESGANVLTF
clone size: .; J gene: TRBJ1-6; D gene: .; V gene: TRBV27; CDR3 DNA: TGTGCCAGCAGTTTATCGACGGGGGGAAATTCACCCCTCCACTTT; CDR3 protein: CASSLSTGGNSPLHF
clone size: once; J gene: TRBJ1-2; D gene: .; V gene: TRBV18; CDR3 DNA: TGTGCCAGCTCACCACCGGGTTTCGGGGGCTACACCTTC; CDR3 protein: CASSPPGFGGYTF
clone size: .; J gene: TRBJ1-6; D gene: .; V gene: TRBV27; CDR3 DNA: TGTGCCAGCAAATCGGGGGAAGCTTCACCCCTCCACTTT; CDR3 protein: CASKSGEASPLHF
clone size: .; J gene: TRBJ2-1; D gene: TRBD2; V gene: TRBV3-1/TRBV3-2; CDR3 DNA: TGTGCCAGCAGCCAAGATTGGCCGGGACTAGCGGGGGGGGTTGAGCAGTTCTTC; CDR3 protein: CASSQDWPGLAGGVEQFF
clone size: .; J gene: TRBJ1-6; D gene: .; V gene: TRBV28; CDR3 DNA: TGTGCCAGCAGTTTGCAGGGCCCCTATTCACCCCTCCACTTT; CDR3 protein: CASSLQGPYSPLHF
clone size: .; J gene: TRBJ1-1; D gene: .; V gene: TRBV28; CDR3 DNA: TGTGCCAGCAGTCCCCCCAAGCCGAACACTGAAGCTTTCTTT; CDR3 protein: CASSPPKPNTEAFF
clone size: .; J gene: TRBJ1-3; D gene: .; V gene: TRBV6-6; CDR3 DNA: TGTGCCAGCAGTCCCGACAGTTTTGGGGGGTCGGGAAACACCATATATTTT; CDR3 protein: CASSPDSFGGSGNTIYF
clone size: .; J gene: TRBJ2-1; D gene: TRBD1; V gene: TRBV5-4; CDR3 DNA: TGTGCCAGCAGCAGGGACAGGGGCCACAATGAGCAGTTCTTC; CDR3 protein: CASSRDRGHNEQFF
clone size: .; J gene: TRBJ1-5; D gene: .; V gene: TRBV3-1/TRBV3-2; CDR3 DNA: TGTGCCAGCAGCCACGCGGGGCGGCAGCCCCAGCATTTT; CDR3 protein: CASSHAGRQPQHF
clone size: .; J gene: TRBJ2-7; D gene: .; V gene: TRBV3-1/TRBV3-2; CDR3 DNA: TGTGCCAGCAGCCCCACCTATTTCACCGAGCAGTACTTC; CDR3 protein: CASSPTYFTEQYF
clone size: .; J gene: TRBJ1-4; D gene: TRBD1; V gene: TRBV19; CDR3 DNA: TGTGCCAGTCGACAGGGTTCCAGAGAAAAACTGTTTTTT; CDR3 protein: CASRQGSREKLFF
clone size: .; J gene: TRBJ2-3; D gene: .; V gene: TRBV18; CDR3 DNA: TGTGCCAGCTCACCAGGGCCCCCCCGCACAGATACGCAGTATTTT; CDR3 protein: CASSPGPPRTDTQYF
clone size: .; J gene: TRBJ2-1; D gene: TRBD2; V gene: TRBV7-2; CDR3 DNA: TGTGCCAGCAGCGTGGGGAGGACTAGCGGGGGGGCCTACAATGAGCAGTTCTTC; CDR3 protein: CASSVGRTSGGAYNEQFF
clone size: few; J gene: TRBJ2-1; D gene: TRBD2; V gene: TRBV5-1; CDR3 DNA: TGCGCCAGCAGCTTGGTTCTAGCGGGGACCATCTCCTACAATGAGCAGTTCTTC; CDR3 protein: CASSLVLAGTISYNEQFF
clone size: .; J gene: TRBJ1-5; D gene: .; V gene: TRBV7-8; CDR3 DNA: TGTGCCAGCAGCCCTTACGGGGTAAATCAGCCCCAGCATTTT; CDR3 protein: CASSPYGVNQPQHF
clone size: .; J gene: TRBJ2-2; D gene: .; V gene: TRBV2; CDR3 DNA: TGTGCCAGCTTCTCGGGATCGAACACCGGGGAGCTGTTTTTT; CDR3 protein: CASFSGSNTGELFF
clone size: .; J gene: TRBJ2-5; D gene: TRBD2; V gene: TRBV4-2; CDR3 DNA: TGTGCCAGCAGCCAGGGGACTAGCGGGGGCCAAGAGACCCAGTACTTC; CDR3 protein: CASSQGTSGGQETQYF